A single sample is the source of the 16 T cell receptor beta chains below, sequenced in a study of blood T cell repertoires in COVID-19. Sequenced by immunoSEQ multiplex PCR; TCRdb stores in-frame clones only, minus some. The data contain around 140,000 clones, 84% of them singletons. Sequencing was carried out using peripheral blood. Receptor source: a man in his fifties or sixties with acute or convalescent COVID-19.

This chain uses TRBV7-6 with TRBJ2-2; the match to TRBD2 covers 9 bases. The junction had 7 bases not matched to a gene; V was cut back by 1 base and J by 1 base. Germline V gene data show CDR1 as SGHVS and CDR2 as FNYEAQ. This CDR3 is built from 18 residues. The CDR3 is CASSLEISGSMNTGELFF. CDR3 in DNA: TGTGCCAGCAGCTTAGAGATTAGCGGGAGCATGAACACCGGGGAGCTGTTTTTT.

The rearrangement links TRBV6-1 to TRBJ1-2; 7 positions match TRBD1. The CDR3 loop spans 14 amino acids. J gave up 0 bases and V 3 bases, and 1 base lay outside the gene matches. Germline loops: CDR1 MNHNS, CDR2 SASEGT. CDR3 sequence reads: CASSEGTANYGYTF. Here the CDR3 DNA reads TGTGCCAGCAGTGAGGGGACAGCTAACTATGGCTACACCTTC.

This clone occurred once. In the same sample, other DNA sequences code for this CDR3. This sequence joins TRBV6-1 and TRBJ1-2, with a possible D match to TRBD1 (5 bases). The V and J ends lost 2 bases and 5 bases respectively, with 12 bases between them. The length of the CDR3 is 14 residues. Per germline, CDR1 MNHNS and CDR2 SASEGT. In DNA, the CDR3 is TGTGCCAGCAGTGAACGCCAGGGCGATTATGGCTACACCTTC. This gives the protein CASSERQGDYGYTF.

This rearrangement joins TRBV27 to TRBJ1-2, with D possibly being TRBD1 (6 bases). Deletions cut 10 bases from V and 2 bases from J, with 14 bases between. The germline CDR1 and CDR2 sequences are MNHEY and SMNVEV (reference sequence). This CDR3 spans 13 amino acids. CDR3 bases: TGTGCCACCCAGGGGCGCACCAACTATGGCTACACCTTC. This encodes CATQGRTNYGYTF.

The J gene is TRBJ1-5, the V gene TRBV21-1; the D call TRBD1 from the table was never checked on the DNA. TRBV21-1 is given as a pseudogene. This CDR3 is built from 17 residues. This CDR3 reads CASSKVLDRGLCQPQHF. CDR3 sequence (DNA): TGTGCCAGCAGCAAAGTGTTGGACAGGGGGCTCTGTCAGCCCCAGCATTTT.

The rearrangement links TRBV29-1 to TRBJ2-3, with D uncertain. CDR3 length equals 11 residues. Germline V gene data show CDR1 as SQVTM and CDR2 as ANQGSEA. V gave up 7 bases and J gave up 0 bases, with 5 bases separating them. The CDR3 here is CSGLSTDTQYF. CDR3 nucleotides: TGCAGCGGGCTTAGCACAGATACGCAGTATTTT.

The CDR3 is CASSRAGTSGFF. For the CDR3, the DNA is TGCGCCAGCAGCAGGGCGGGGACTAGTGGTTTCTTT. The chain joins TRBV5-1 to TRBJ1-1; TRBD1 is a possible D gene (5 bases). The germline CDR1 and CDR2 sequences are SGHRS and YFSETQ. The length of the CDR3 is 12 residues. V lost 4 bases and J 13 bases, leaving 17 bases between the germline ends.

The chain employs TRBV4-2 and TRBJ2-7, with TRBD2 matching over 10 bases. V lost 0 bases to trimming and J lost 5 bases; unmatched junction nucleotides: 7. Per germline, CDR1 LGHNA and CDR2 YNFKEQ. The CDR3 runs 16 residues. The CDR3 region has the DNA TGTGCCAGCAGCCAAGAATTAGCGGGAGGTTTAGACGAGCAGTACTTC. Its translation: CASSQELAGGLDEQYF.

The genes are TRBV9 and TRBJ2-1; 11 bases map to TRBD1. The CDR3 covers 18 residues. Trimming at V came to 0 bases and at J to 5 bases, leaving 10 bases not matched to a gene. Germline V gene lookup returns CDR1 SGDLS and CDR2 YYNGEE. The CDR3 DNA reads as TGTGCCAGCAGCGTAGCTACAGGACAGGGGGCCGTGGACAATGAGCAGTTCTTC. The encoded protein is CASSVATGQGAVDNEQFF.

The J gene is TRBJ2-7, the V gene TRBV24-1, with 14 nucleotides matching TRBD2. CDR3 size: 16 residues. Germline CDR1 reads KGHDR; CDR2 reads SFDVKD. Trimming removed 4 bases from V and 5 bases from J; junction bases left unmatched: 6. DNA of the CDR3: TGTGCCACCAGTGACCATGGGACTAGCGGGAGCCACGAGCAGTACTTC. Translating gives CATSDHGTSGSHEQYF.

The chain employs TRBV9 and TRBJ2-1; 8 nucleotides match TRBD1. Germline lookup yields CDR1 SGDLS and CDR2 YYNGEE. CDR3 length: 15 amino acids. V lost 1 base to trimming and J lost 5 bases; unmatched junction nucleotides: 5. The CDR3 sequence: CASSVSGQGNNEQFF. The CDR3 nucleotides are TGTGCCAGCAGCGTATCCGGACAGGGTAACAATGAGCAGTTCTTC. Full variable domain (remainder filled in from reference TRBV9 and TRBJ2-1): DSGVTQTPKHLITATGQRVTLRCSPRSGDLSVYWYQQSLDQGLQFLIQYYNGEERAKGNILERFSAQQFPDLHSELNLSSLELGDSALYFCASSVSGQGNNEQFFGPGTRLTVL.

The chain uses TRBV27 and TRBJ1-4; perhaps TRBD1 as D (5 bases). Germline-derived CDR1 and CDR2 are MNHEY and SMNVEV (reference sequence). The V and J ends lost 8 bases and 4 bases respectively, with 17 bases between them. There are 15 residues in the CDR3. The DNA for the CDR3 is TGTGCCAGCGGTAACAGGAGGGGTTTTAATGAAAAACTGTTTTTT. This sequence encodes CASGNRRGFNEKLFF.

In DNA, the CDR3 is TGTGCCAGCAGCCCGTTAGCCGGCAATGAGCAGTTCTTC. Its protein is CASSPLAGNEQFF. V is TRBV3-1 (or the pseudogene TRBV3-2) and J is TRBJ2-1; D remains ambiguous. Germline values: CDR1 LGHDT, CDR2 YNNKEL (reference sequence). Trimming pared 4 bases from V and 6 bases from J, leaving 10 bases between. This CDR3 has 13 amino acids.

The gene calls are TRBV6-5 and TRBJ2-3; 10 bases are shared with TRBD2. With V trimmed by 0 bases and J by 6 bases, 6 bases remained unmatched. Germline CDR1 is MNHEY and CDR2 is SVGAGI. This CDR3 region has 16 residues. The CDR3 DNA follows: TGTGCCAGCAGTTACTCGAGAGCGGGGGGGCAGGATACGCAGTATTTT. Amino acids: CASSYSRAGGQDTQYF.

V gene TRBV5-1 combines with J gene TRBJ2-7, with 10 positions matching TRBD1. This CDR3 is built from 14 residues. CDR1 and CDR2 (germline): SGHRS, YFSETQ. Germline trimming cut 4 bases from V and 5 bases from J; bases unmatched to any gene: 6. CDR3 loop: CASSRDRGFDEQYF. As DNA, the CDR3 is TGCGCCAGCAGCCGGGACAGGGGTTTCGACGAGCAGTACTTC.

V and J are TRBV3-1 (or the pseudogene TRBV3-2) and TRBJ2-3; D remains ambiguous. Trimming cost V 4 bases and J 0 bases, with 11 bases left between them. In germline, CDR1 is LGHDT, CDR2 YNNKEL (reference sequence). There are 15 residues in the CDR3. The CDR3 reads CASSPQTPSTDTQYF. The CDR3 DNA sequence: TGTGCCAGCAGCCCCCAGACTCCTAGCACAGATACGCAGTATTTT.